This T cell receptor beta chain came from a study of T-cell reconstitution after alpha-beta-depleted transplantation in children. Overall study findings and caveats: After transplant, at about two months, alpha-beta T cells were reportedly derived from several hundred expanded graft clones. Newly produced T cells mostly accounted for T-cell counts and diversity one year post-transplant. Surviving recipient T cells and thymic progenitors produced the high day-60 TCRbeta diversity seen in some patients.

The CDR3 has 11 residues. The sample holds many counts of this clonotype. Antigen specificity is unknown. A read error may produce the germline difference seen at one junction end. Preparation of the TCRbeta library involved a method that used unique molecular identifiers. TCRdb reanalysed the PCR reads using MiXCR and keeps one entry per CDR3 protein. The sample contains hundreds of thousands of distinct CDR3 sequences, approximately 10% of which appear only once. The material sequenced was PBMCs, taken before TCRalphabeta/CD19-depleted stem cell transplant. The source of this sequence is a child under two years old with acute myeloid leukemia, due to receive a stem cell transplant. The chain employs TRBV12-3 or TRBV12-4 and TRBJ1-4, with D possibly being TRBD1 (5 bases). The CDR3 protein is CASSLTRRDRF. DNA for the CDR3: TGTGCCAGCAGTTTGACCCGCAGGGACCGTTTT.